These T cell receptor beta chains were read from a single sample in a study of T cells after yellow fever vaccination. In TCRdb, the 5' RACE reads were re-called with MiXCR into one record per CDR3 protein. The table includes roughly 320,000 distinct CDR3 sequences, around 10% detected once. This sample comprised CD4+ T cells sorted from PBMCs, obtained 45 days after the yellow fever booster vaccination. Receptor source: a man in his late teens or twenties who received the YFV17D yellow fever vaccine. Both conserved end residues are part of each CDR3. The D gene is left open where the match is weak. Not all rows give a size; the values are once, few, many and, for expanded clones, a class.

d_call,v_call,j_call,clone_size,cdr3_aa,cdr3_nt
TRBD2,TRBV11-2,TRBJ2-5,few,CASSLLAGGPVETQYF,TGTGCCAGCAGCTTACTGGCGGGGGGGCCTGTAGAGACCCAGTACTTC
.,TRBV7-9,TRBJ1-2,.,CASSPFTYRDGYTF,TGTGCCAGCAGCCCATTCACTTACCGGGATGGCTACACCTTC
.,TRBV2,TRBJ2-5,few,CASNRDQETQYF,TGTGCCAGCAACAGGGATCAAGAGACCCAGTACTTC
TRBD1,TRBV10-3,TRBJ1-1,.,CAIGTGVFTEAFF,TGTGCCATCGGGACAGGGGTTTTCACTGAAGCTTTCTTT
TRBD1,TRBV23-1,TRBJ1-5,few,CASSQPSGQGAESNQPQHF,TGCGCCAGCAGTCAACCCTCGGGACAGGGGGCTGAAAGCAATCAGCCCCAGCATTTT
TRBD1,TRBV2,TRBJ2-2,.,CASRTDRANTGELFF,TGTGCCAGCAGAACGGACAGGGCTAACACCGGGGAGCTGTTTTTT
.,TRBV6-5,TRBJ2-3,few,CACKSAGTDTQYF,TGTGCCTGCAAGAGTGCGGGCACAGATACGCAGTATTTT
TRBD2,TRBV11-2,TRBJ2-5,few,CASSLRLAGGQETQYF,TGTGCCAGCAGCCTGAGACTAGCGGGGGGGCAAGAGACCCAGTACTTC
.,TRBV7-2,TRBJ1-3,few,CASSFQGAANTIYF,TGTGCCAGCAGCTTCCAGGGCGCCGCAAACACCATATATTTT
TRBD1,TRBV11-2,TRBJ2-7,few,CASSLRFSGTDSYEQYF,TGTGCCAGCAGCTTACGGTTCTCCGGGACAGATTCCTACGAGCAGTACTTC
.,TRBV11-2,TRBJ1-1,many,CASSLDRHGEAFF,TGTGCCAGCAGCTTAGACCGCCACGGTGAAGCTTTCTTT
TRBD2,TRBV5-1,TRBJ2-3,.,CASSPGPQGGTGGTQYF,TGCGCCAGCAGCCCGGGGCCCCAGGGAGGGACCGGGGGTACGCAGTATTTT
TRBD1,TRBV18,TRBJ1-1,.,CASSSLPGQTNPRAFF,TGTGCCAGCTCATCGCTTCCGGGACAGACAAACCCGCGAGCTTTCTTT
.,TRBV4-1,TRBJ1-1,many,CASVQVGGKNTEAFF,TGCGCCAGCGTCCAGGTGGGGGGCAAGAACACTGAAGCTTTCTTT
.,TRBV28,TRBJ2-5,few,CASSLGLKETQYF,TGTGCCAGCAGTTTAGGGTTAAAAGAGACCCAGTACTTC
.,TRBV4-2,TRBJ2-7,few,CASSQEEAREYYEQYF,TGTGCCAGCAGCCAAGAAGAGGCTCGAGAGTACTACGAGCAGTACTTC
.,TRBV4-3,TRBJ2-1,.,CASRETLAYNEQFF,TGCGCCAGCAGAGAGACTTTAGCCTACAATGAGCAGTTCTTC
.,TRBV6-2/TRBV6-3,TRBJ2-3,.,CASRKFTGDRTQYF,TGTGCCAGCAGGAAGTTCACAGGAGATCGTACGCAGTATTTT
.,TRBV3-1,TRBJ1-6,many,CASSQERGPLHF,TGTGCCAGCAGCCAAGAGAGGGGACCCCTCCACTTT
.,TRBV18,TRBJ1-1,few,CASSPSIEAFF,TGTGCCAGCTCACCAAGTATAGAAGCTTTCTTT
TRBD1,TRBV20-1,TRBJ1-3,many,CSARVAGGRDTIYF,TGCAGTGCTAGAGTGGCAGGGGGCAGGGACACCATATATTTT
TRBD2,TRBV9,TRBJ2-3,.,CASSSGGPDTQYF,TGTGCCAGCAGTAGCGGGGGGCCAGATACGCAGTATTTT
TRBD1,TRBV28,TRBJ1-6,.,CASTINPGQGRTLHF,TGTGCCAGCACCATTAACCCGGGACAGGGCCGCACCCTCCACTTT
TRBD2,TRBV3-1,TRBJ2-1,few,CASSRLGGDPNEQFF,TGTGCCAGCAGCCGCCTTGGGGGGGACCCCAATGAGCAGTTCTTC
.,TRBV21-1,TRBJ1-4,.,CARGRQSGEKLFF,TGTGCCAGAGGGAGACAAAGCGGTGAAAAACTGTTTTTT
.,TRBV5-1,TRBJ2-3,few,CASSWGIGAVDTQYF,TGCGCCAGCAGCTGGGGGATCGGGGCTGTAGATACGCAGTATTTT
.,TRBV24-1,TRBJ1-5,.,CATGGGADQPQHF,TGTGCCACCGGGGGGGGGGCTGATCAGCCCCAGCATTTT
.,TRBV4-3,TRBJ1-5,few,CASSQALRGKSQPQHF,TGCGCCAGCAGCCAGGCCCTTAGGGGGAAGAGTCAGCCCCAGCATTTT
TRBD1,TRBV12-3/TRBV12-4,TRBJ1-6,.,CASRKGTGTLYNSPLHF,TGTGCCAGCAGGAAAGGGACAGGAACCCTCTATAATTCACCCCTCCACTTT